The clone carrying this TCR beta chain was found a few times. What it recognizes is unknown. Germline V gene lookup returns CDR1 LNHDA and CDR2 SQIVND (reference sequence). The CDR3 length is 13 residues. Losses at the gene ends were 4 bases for V and 5 bases for J; bases not matched to a gene: 2. These data originate in a study of cytomegalovirus exposure and HLA in healthy donors. Study outcomes and limitations: TCR beta chains numbering some 160 were designated cytomegalovirus-associated. Testing in vitro showed a few CMV-associated chains specific for CMV antigens.

Measured with immunoSEQ multiplex PCR; TCRdb has only the in-frame clones, and not every one. The sample includes approximately 270,000 clones, more than 75% of them seen just once. The V and J genes are TRBV19 and TRBJ1-2; 9 positions match TRBD1. Sequenced material: PBMCs. This clonotype originated in a man aged 18 to 30 in good health and CMV-seropositive. The CDR3 loop reads CASSRGTGYGYTF. CDR3 nucleotide sequence: TGTGCCAGTAGTAGGGGGACAGGGTATGGCTACACCTTC.